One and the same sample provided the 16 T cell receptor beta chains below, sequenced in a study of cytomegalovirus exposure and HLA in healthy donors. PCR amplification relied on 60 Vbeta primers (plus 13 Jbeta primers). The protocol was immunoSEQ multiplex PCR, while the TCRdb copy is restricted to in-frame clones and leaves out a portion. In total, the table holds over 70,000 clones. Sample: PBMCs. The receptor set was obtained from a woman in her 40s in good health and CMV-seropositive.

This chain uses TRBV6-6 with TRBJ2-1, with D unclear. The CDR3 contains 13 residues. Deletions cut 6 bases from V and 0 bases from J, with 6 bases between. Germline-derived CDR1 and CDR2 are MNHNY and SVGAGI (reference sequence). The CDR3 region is CASSRSSYNEQFF. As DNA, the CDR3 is TGTGCCAGCAGCCGTAGCTCCTACAATGAGCAGTTCTTC.

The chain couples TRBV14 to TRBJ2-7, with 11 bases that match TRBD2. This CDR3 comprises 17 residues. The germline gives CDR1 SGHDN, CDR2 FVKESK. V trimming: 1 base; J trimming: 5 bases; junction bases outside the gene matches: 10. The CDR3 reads CASSQGVLAGVHHEQYF. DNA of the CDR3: TGTGCCAGCAGCCAAGGTGTACTAGCGGGAGTCCACCACGAGCAGTACTTC.

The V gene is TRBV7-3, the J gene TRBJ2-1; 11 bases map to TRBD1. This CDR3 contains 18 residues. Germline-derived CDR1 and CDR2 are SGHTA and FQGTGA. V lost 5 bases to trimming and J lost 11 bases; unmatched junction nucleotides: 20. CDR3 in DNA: TGTGCCAGCAGCCCGGAGGGTCTGGGACAGGGGGAATCCCAACAGCAGTTCTTC. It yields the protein CASSPEGLGQGESQQQFF.

The CDR3 region has the DNA TGTGCCAGCAGCTTGTTTTCGGGGAGCACCGGGGAGCTGTTTTTT. Its translation: CASSLFSGSTGELFF. The V and J genes are TRBV5-8 and TRBJ2-2, with TRBD2 as a possible D gene (5 bases). V lost 1 base to trimming and J lost 4 bases, with 11 bases between them. This CDR3 is built from 15 residues. The germline V gene encodes CDR1 SGHTS and CDR2 YDEGEE.

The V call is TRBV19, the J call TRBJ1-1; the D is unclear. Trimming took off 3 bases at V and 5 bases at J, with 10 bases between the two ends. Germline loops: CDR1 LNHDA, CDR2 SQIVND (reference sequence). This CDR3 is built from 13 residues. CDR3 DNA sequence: TGTGCCAGTAGTATTTACTCGGGAACTGAAGCTTTCTTT. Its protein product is CASSIYSGTEAFF.

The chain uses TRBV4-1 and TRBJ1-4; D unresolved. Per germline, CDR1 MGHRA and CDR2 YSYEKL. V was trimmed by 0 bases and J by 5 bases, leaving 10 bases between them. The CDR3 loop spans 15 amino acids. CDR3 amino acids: CASSQDSSLNEKLFF. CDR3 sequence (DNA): TGCGCCAGCAGCCAAGATTCGAGCCTCAATGAAAAACTGTTTTTT.

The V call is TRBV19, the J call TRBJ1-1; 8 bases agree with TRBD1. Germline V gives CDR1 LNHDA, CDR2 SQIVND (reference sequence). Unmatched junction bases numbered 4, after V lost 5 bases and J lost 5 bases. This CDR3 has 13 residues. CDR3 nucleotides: TGTGCCAGTAGTCTCCGACAGGGGACTGAAGCTTTCTTT. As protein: CASSLRQGTEAFF.

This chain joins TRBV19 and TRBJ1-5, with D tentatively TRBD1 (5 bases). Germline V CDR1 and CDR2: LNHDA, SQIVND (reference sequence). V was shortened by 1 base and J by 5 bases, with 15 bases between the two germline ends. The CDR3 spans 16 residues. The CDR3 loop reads CASSIAGLGLYQPQHF. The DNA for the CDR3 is TGTGCCAGTAGTATAGCTGGTTTGGGACTGTATCAGCCCCAGCATTTT.

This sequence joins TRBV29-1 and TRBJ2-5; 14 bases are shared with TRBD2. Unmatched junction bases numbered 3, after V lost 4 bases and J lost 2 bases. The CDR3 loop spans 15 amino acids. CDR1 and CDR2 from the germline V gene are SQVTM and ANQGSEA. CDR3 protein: CSVGTSGGYQETQYF. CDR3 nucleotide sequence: TGCAGCGTTGGGACTAGCGGGGGGTATCAAGAGACCCAGTACTTC.

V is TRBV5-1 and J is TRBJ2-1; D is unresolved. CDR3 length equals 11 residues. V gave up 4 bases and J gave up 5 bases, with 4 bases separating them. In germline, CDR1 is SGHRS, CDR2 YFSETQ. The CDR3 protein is CASSRDNEQFF. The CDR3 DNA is TGCGCCAGCAGCCGGGACAATGAGCAGTTCTTC.

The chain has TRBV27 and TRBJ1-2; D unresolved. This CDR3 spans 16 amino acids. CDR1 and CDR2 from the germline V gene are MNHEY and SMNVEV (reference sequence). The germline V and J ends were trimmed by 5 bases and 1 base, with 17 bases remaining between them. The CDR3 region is CASSPIALVLNYGYTF. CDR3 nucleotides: TGTGCCAGCAGTCCTATCGCGCTCGTTCTTAACTATGGCTACACCTTC.

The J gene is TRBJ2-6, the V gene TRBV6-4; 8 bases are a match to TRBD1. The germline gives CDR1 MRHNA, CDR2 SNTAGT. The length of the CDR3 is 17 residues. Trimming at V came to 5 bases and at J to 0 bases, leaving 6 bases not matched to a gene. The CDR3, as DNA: TGTGCCAGCAGTATTCAGGACAGGGACTCTGGGGCCAACGTCCTGACTTTC. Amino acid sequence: CASSIQDRDSGANVLTF.

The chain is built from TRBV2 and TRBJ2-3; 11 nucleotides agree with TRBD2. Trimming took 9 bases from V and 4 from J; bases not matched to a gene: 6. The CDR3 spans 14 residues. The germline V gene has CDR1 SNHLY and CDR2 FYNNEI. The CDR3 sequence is CARPVSGGADTQYF. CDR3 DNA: TGTGCCAGGCCCGTTAGCGGGGGGGCAGATACGCAGTATTTT.

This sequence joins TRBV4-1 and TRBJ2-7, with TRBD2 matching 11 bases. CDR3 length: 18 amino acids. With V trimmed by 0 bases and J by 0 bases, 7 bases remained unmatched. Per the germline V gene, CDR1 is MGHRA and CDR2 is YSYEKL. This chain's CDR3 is CASSQDSLAGGRSYEQYF. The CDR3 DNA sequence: TGCGCCAGCAGCCAAGATTCGCTAGCGGGAGGACGCTCCTACGAGCAGTACTTC.

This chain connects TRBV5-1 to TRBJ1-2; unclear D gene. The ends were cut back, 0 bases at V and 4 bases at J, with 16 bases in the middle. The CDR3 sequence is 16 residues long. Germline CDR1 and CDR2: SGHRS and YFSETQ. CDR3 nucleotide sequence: TGCGCCAGCAGCTTGGATGTGAGTTTTGGGAGCTATGGCTACACCTTC. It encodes CASSLDVSFGSYGYTF.

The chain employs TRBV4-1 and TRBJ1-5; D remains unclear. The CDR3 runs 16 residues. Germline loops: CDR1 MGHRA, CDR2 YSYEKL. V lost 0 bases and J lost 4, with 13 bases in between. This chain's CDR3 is CASSQDLVQDNQPQHF. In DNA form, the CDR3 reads TGCGCCAGCAGCCAAGATCTTGTGCAGGATAATCAGCCCCAGCATTTT.